Each of the 10 T cell receptor beta chains below was sequenced from the same sample in a study of shared clonotypes between healthy human individuals. The table came from immunoSEQ multiplex PCR; TCRdb's copy has only in-frame clones and leaves some out. The table shows fewer than 1.6 million clones, with around 98.5% occurring only once. Sequencing input: naive CD4+ T cells sorted from blood. As to subset: CD45RA+ positively selected. Every receptor here comes from a man under 40 in good health.

V is TRBV7-3 and J is TRBJ1-1; 8 bases fit TRBD1. The V and J ends lost 2 bases and 6 bases, in that order; junction bases with no gene match: 17. This CDR3 is built from 18 residues. CDR1 is SGHTA, CDR2 FQGTGA, per germline. CDR3 coding DNA: TGTGCCAGCAGCTTACATTCCGACAGGGGAGGACCAAGGGCTGAAGCTTTCTTT. It yields the protein CASSLHSDRGGPRAEAFF.

On this clone: Other DNA sequences in the same sample also yield this CDR3. J is TRBJ2-3 and V is TRBV5-1; 8 bases line up with TRBD2. The length of the CDR3 is 14 residues. V dropped 3 bases and J dropped 4; count of bases not matched to a gene: 4. Germline V CDR1 and CDR2: SGHRS, YFSETQ. The CDR3 is CASSSSGSADTQYF. As DNA, the CDR3 is TGCGCCAGCAGCTCCAGCGGGAGCGCAGATACGCAGTATTTT.

The rearrangement joins TRBV10-2 to TRBJ2-5, with TRBD1 matching 11 bases. The ends lost 6 bases at V and 4 bases at J; junction bases unmatched: 4. The CDR3 runs 14 residues. The V gene's germline CDR1 is WSHSY and CDR2 SAAADI. CDR3 in DNA: TGCGCCAGCAGACCGGGACAGGGGGTAGAGACCCAGTACTTC. Protein product: CASRPGQGVETQYF.

The chain recombines TRBV5-4 with TRBJ2-5; D possibly uses TRBD1 or TRBD2 (6 bases each). The length of the CDR3 is 16 residues. The ends were cut back, 6 bases at V and 5 bases at J, with 23 bases in the middle. Germline CDR1 is SGHNT and CDR2 is YYREEE (reference sequence). The DNA of the CDR3 is TGTGCCAGCACGCCCGGGGGCGCGCTGCTAGCCGAGACCCAGTACTTC. Protein: CASTPGGALLAETQYF. Full variable domain (rest looked up from reference TRBV5-4 and TRBJ2-5): ETGVTQSPTHLIKTRGQQVTLRCSSQSGHNTVSWYQQALGQGPQFIFQYYREEENGRGNFPPRFSGLQFPNYSSELNVNALELDDSALYLCASTPGGALLAETQYFGPGTRLLVL.

The rearrangement links TRBV29-1 to TRBJ1-5, with D possibly TRBD1 on 6 matching bases. V was trimmed by 3 bases and J by 6 bases, leaving 15 bases between them. The CDR3 has 14 amino acids. CDR1 is SQVTM and CDR2 is ANQGSEA in the germline V gene. In DNA form, the CDR3 reads TGCAGCGTTGAGGAGGGCAGGGGTAGTCAGCCCCAGCATTTT. Its translation: CSVEEGRGSQPQHF.

Only one count was recorded for this clone. V gene TRBV6-1 combines with J gene TRBJ2-7; D unresolved. Germline V gene data show CDR1 as MNHNS and CDR2 as SASEGT. The V and J ends lost 9 bases and 2 bases respectively, with 11 bases between them. This CDR3 region has 12 residues. This CDR3 is CASAYPTYEQYF. Written as DNA, the CDR3 is TGTGCCAGTGCGTATCCTACCTACGAGCAGTACTTC.

V is TRBV7-8 and J is TRBJ2-7; weak D call: TRBD1 (6 bases). Trimming pared 2 bases from V and 1 base from J, leaving 18 bases between. The germline V gene encodes CDR1 SGHVS and CDR2 FQNEAQ. The CDR3 covers 17 residues. CDR3 bases: TGTGCCAGCAGCTTACTTTCCTGGACAGTCGAATCCTACGAGCAGTACTTC. This gives the protein CASSLLSWTVESYEQYF.

This sequence joins TRBV25-1 and TRBJ1-2; 8 bases match TRBD1. J was trimmed by 7 bases and V by 3 bases; bases with no gene match: 7. Germline CDR1 reads MGHDK; CDR2 reads SYGVNS. The CDR3 consists of 14 residues. The CDR3 here is CASSDPGTGSGYTF. CDR3 in DNA: TGTGCCAGCAGTGATCCCGGGACAGGCTCTGGCTACACCTTC.

The chain links TRBV10-3 to TRBJ1-4; a weak D match, TRBD1 (6 bases). Per the germline V gene, CDR1 is ENHRY and CDR2 is SYGVKD. V lost 0 bases and J 8 bases, leaving 16 bases between the germline ends. This CDR3 comprises 16 residues. The CDR3 DNA reads as TGTGCCATCAGTGAGTCGGGGGGCAACTTGGACGAAAAACTGTTTTTT. As protein: CAISESGGNLDEKLFF.

J is TRBJ2-7 and V is TRBV7-2, with TRBD2 as a possible D gene (6 bases). The V and J ends lost 1 base and 2 bases respectively, with 15 bases between them. This CDR3 region has 16 residues. Germline V gene sequence: CDR1 SGHTA, CDR2 FQGNSA. CDR3 sequence reads: CASSLDHGSGTYEQYF. In DNA form, the CDR3 reads TGTGCCAGCAGCTTAGATCATGGTAGCGGAACCTACGAGCAGTACTTC. The full variable domain, rest sourced from reference TRBV7-2 and TRBJ2-7, is GAGVSQSPSNKVTEKGKDVELRCDPISGHTALYWYRQSLGQGLEFLIYFQGNSAPDKSGLPSDRFSAERTGGSVSTLTIQRTQQEDSAVYLCASSLDHGSGTYEQYFGPGTRLTVT.